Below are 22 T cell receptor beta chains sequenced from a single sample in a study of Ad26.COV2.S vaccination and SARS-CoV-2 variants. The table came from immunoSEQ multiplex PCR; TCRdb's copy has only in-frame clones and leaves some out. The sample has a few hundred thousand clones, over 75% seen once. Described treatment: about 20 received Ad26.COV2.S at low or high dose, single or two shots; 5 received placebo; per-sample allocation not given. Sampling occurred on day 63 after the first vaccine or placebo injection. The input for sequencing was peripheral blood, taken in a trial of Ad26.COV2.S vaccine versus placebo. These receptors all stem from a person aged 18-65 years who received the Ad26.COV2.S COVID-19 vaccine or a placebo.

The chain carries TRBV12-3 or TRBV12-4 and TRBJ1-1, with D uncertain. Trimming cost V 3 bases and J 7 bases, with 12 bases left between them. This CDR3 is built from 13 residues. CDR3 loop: CASSFKEDLEAFF. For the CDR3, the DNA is TGTGCCAGCAGTTTTAAAGAGGACCTTGAAGCTTTCTTT.

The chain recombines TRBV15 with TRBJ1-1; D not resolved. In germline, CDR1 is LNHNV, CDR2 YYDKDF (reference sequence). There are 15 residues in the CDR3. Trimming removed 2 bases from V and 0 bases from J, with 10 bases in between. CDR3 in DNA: TGTGCCACCAGCAGATCCAACAGCATGAACACTGAAGCTTTCTTT. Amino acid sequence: CATSRSNSMNTEAFF.

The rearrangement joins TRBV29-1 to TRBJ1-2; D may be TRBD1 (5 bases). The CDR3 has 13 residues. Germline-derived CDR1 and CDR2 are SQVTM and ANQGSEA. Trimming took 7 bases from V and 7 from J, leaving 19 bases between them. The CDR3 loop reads CSDSLSGRGGYTF. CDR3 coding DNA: TGCAGCGATTCATTGTCAGGGAGGGGTGGCTACACCTTC. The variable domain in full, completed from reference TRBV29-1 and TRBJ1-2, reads SAVISQKPSRDICQRGTSLTIQCQVDSQVTMMFWYRQQPGQSLTLIATANQGSEATYESGFVIDKFPISRPNLTFSTLTVSNMSPEDSSIYLCSDSLSGRGGYTFGSGTRLTVV.

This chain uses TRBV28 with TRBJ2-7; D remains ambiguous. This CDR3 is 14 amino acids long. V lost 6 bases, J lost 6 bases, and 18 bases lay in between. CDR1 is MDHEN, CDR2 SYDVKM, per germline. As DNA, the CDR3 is TGTGCCAGCAGACCGGGCTACTCTCGAGGCGAGCAGTACTTC. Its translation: CASRPGYSRGEQYF. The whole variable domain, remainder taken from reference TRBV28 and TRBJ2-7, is DVKVTQSSRYLVKRTGEKVFLECVQDMDHENMFWYRQDPGLGLRLIYFSYDVKMKEKGDIPEGYSVSREKKERFSLILESASTNQTSMYLCASRPGYSRGEQYFGPGTRLTVT.

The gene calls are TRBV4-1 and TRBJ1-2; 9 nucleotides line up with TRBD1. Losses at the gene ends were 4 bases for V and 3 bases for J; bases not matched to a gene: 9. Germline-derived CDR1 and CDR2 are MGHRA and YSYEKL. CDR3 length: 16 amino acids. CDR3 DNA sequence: TGCGCCAGCAGCCCCAAACAGGGGGCGATATACTATGGCTACACCTTC. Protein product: CASSPKQGAIYYGYTF.

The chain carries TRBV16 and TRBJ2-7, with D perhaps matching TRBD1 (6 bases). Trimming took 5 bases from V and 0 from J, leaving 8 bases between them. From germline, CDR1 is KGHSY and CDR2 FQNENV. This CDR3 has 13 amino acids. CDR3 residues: CASSGTLSYEQYF. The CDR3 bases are TGTGCCAGCAGCGGGACACTCTCCTACGAGCAGTACTTC.

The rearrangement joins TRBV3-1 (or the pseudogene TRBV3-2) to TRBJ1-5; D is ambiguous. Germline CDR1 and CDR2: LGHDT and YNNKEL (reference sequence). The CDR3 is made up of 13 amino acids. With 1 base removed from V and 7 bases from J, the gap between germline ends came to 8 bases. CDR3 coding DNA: TGTGCCAGCAGCCAAGGCTGGCAGCAGCCCCAGCATTTT. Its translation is CASSQGWQQPQHF.

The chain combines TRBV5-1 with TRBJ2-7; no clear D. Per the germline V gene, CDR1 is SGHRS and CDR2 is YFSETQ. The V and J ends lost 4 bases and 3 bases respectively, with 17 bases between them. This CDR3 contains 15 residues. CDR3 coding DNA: TGCGCCAGCAGCAAAGCCCCGGGCCTCGACTACGAGCAGTACTTC. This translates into CASSKAPGLDYEQYF.

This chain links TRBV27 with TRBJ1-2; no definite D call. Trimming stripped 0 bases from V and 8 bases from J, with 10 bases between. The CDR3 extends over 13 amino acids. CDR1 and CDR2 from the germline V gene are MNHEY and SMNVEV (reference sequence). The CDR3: CASSLSVQEGYTF. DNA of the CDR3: TGTGCCAGCAGTTTATCTGTCCAAGAAGGCTACACCTTC.

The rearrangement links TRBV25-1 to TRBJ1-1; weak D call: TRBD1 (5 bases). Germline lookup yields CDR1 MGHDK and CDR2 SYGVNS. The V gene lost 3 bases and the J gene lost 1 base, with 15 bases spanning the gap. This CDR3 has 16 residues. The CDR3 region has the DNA TGTGCCAGCAGTGATTATGGGGGTAGGGAGAACACTGAAGCTTTCTTT. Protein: CASSDYGGRENTEAFF. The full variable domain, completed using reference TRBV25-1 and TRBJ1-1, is EADIYQTPRYLVIGTGKKITLECSQTMGHDKMYWYQQDPGMELHLIHYSYGVNSTEKGDLSSESTVSRIRTEHFPLTLESARPSHTSQYLCASSDYGGRENTEAFFGQGTRLTVV.

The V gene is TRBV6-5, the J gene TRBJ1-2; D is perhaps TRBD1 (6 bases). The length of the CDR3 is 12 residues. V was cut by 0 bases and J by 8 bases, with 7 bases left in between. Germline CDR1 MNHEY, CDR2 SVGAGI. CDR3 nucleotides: TGTGCCAGCAGTTACTCTACAGGGGGCTACACCTTC. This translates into CASSYSTGGYTF.

The CDR3 is CASSFLGRMMETQYF. In DNA form, the CDR3 reads TGTGCCAGCAGCTTTTTGGGCAGAATGATGGAGACCCAGTACTTC. The rearrangement uses TRBV11-1 and TRBJ2-5; D not certain. Trimming removed 3 bases from V and 5 bases from J, with 16 bases in between. The CDR3 has 15 residues. Germline CDR1 SGHAT, CDR2 FQDESV (reference sequence).

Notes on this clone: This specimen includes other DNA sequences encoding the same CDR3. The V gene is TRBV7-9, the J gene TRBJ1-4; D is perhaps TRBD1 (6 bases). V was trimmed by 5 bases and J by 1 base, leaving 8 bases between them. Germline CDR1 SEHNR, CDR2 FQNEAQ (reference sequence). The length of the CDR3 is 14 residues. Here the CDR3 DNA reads TGTGCCAGCAGCCCGGGACAAACTAATGAAAAACTGTTTTTT. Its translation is CASSPGQTNEKLFF.

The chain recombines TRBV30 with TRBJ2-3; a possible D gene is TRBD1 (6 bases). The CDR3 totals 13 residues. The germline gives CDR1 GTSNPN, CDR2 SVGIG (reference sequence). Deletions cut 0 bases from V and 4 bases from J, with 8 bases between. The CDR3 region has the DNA TGTGCCTGGAGTGTAAAGGGGGCAGATACGCAGTATTTT. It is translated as CAWSVKGADTQYF.

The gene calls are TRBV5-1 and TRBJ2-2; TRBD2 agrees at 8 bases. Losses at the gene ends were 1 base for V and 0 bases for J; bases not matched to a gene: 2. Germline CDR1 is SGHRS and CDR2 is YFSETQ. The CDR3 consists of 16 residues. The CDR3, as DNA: TGCGCCAGCAGCTTGCGACTAGCGACGAACACCGGGGAGCTGTTTTTT. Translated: CASSLRLATNTGELFF.

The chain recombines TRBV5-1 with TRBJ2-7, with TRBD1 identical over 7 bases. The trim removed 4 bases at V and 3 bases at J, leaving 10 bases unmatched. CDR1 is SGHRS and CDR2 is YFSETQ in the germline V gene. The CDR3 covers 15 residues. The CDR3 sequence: CASSGGQPLLYEQYF. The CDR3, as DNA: TGCGCCAGCAGCGGGGGACAGCCGCTTCTCTACGAGCAGTACTTC.

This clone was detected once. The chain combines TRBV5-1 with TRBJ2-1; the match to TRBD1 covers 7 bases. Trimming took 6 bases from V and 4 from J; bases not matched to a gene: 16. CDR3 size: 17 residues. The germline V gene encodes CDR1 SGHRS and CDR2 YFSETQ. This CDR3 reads CASTSTLLQGTYNEQFF. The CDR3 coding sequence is TGCGCCAGCACCTCGACTCTACTACAGGGGACATACAATGAGCAGTTCTTC.

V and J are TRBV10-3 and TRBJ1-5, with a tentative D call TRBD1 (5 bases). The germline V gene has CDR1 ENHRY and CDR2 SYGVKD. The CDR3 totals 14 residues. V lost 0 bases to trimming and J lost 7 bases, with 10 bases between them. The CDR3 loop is CAISESRGVQPQHF. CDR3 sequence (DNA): TGTGCCATCAGTGAGTCGAGGGGTGTGCAGCCCCAGCATTTT.

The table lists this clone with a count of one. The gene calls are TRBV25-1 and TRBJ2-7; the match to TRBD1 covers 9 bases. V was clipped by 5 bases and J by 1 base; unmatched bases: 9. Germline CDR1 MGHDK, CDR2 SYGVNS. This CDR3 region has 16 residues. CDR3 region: CASSILGQGRSYEQYF. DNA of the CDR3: TGTGCCAGCAGTATCCTAGGACAGGGGCGTTCCTACGAGCAGTACTTC.

The CDR3 nucleotides read TGCGCCAGCAGTGAGGGCGGGGGCGGGGATACGCAGTATTTT. Translation gives CASSEGGGGDTQYF. The chain recombines TRBV10-2 with TRBJ2-3, with a possible D match to TRBD2 (7 bases). Deletions cut 2 bases from V and 6 bases from J, with 12 bases between. CDR3 length: 14 amino acids. Germline assignment: CDR1 WSHSY and CDR2 SAAADI.

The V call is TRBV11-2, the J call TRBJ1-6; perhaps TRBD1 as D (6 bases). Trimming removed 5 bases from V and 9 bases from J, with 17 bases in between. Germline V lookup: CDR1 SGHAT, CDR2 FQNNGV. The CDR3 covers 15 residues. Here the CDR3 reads CASSTREGGGSPLHF. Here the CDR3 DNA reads TGTGCCAGCAGCACCCGCGAGGGGGGCGGTTCACCCCTCCACTTT.

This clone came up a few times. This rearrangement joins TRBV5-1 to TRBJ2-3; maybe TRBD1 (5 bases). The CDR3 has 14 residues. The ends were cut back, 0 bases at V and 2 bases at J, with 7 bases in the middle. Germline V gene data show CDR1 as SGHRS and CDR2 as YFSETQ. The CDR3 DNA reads TGCGCCAGCAGCTTGGGACAGAACACAGATACGCAGTATTTT. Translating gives CASSLGQNTDTQYF.